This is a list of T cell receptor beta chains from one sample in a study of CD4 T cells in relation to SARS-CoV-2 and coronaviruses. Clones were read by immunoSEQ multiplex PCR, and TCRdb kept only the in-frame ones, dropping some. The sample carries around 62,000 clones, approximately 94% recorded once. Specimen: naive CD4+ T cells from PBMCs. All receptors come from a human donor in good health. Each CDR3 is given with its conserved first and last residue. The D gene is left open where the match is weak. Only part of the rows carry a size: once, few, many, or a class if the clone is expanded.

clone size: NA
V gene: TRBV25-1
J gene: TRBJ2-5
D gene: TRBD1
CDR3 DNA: TGTGCCAGCACCTGGGGGCAGGGGGCGGTCACCCAGTACTTC
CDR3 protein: CASTWGQGAVTQYF

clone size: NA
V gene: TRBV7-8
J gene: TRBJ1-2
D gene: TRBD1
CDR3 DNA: TGTGCCAGCAGCTTAGGAATCCAGGGGGGTAGCTATGGCTACACCTTC
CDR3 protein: CASSLGIQGGSYGYTF

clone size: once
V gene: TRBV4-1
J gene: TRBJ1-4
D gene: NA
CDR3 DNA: TGCGCCAGCAGCCAAGGCCAGGGTTTAAGGGAAAAACTGTTTTTT
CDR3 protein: CASSQGQGLREKLFF

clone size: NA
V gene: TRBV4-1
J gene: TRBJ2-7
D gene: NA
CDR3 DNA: TGCGCCAGCAGCCAAGACCCCAGCAACGAGCAGTACTTC
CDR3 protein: CASSQDPSNEQYF

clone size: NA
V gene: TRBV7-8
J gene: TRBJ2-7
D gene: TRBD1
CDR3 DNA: TGTGCCAGCAGTCGTAGGTCGGACAGGTCCGCCTACGAGCAGTACTTC
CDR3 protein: CASSRRSDRSAYEQYF

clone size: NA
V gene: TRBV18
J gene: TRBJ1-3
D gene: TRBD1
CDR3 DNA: TGTGCCAGCAGGACAGGCTTAGGAAACACCATATATTTT
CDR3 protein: CASRTGLGNTIYF

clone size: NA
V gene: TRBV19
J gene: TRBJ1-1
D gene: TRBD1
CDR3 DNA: TGTGCCAGTAGTACACGGACAGGCACTGAAGCTTTCTTT
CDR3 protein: CASSTRTGTEAFF

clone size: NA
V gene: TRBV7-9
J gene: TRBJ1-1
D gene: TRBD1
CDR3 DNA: TGTGCCAGCAGCTTGGACAGGGTAAACACTGAAGCTTTCTTT
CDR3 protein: CASSLDRVNTEAFF

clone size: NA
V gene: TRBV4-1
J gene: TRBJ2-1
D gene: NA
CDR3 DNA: TGCGCCAGCAGCCAAGACCACTCGTGGAGGAATGAGCAGTTCTTC
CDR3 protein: CASSQDHSWRNEQFF

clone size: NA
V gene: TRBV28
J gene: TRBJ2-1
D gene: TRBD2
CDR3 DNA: TGTGCCAGCAGTTCGGGCGGGAGGGTGGAGCAGTTCTTC
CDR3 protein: CASSSGGRVEQFF

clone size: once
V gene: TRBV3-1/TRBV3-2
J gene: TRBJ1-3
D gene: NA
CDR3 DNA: TGTGCCAGCAGCCAACCTACAGGGACGGGAAACACCATATATTTT
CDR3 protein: CASSQPTGTGNTIYF

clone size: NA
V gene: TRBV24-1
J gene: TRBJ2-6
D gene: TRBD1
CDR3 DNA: TGTGCCACCAGTGATTCGGCACAGGGGGCTCGCTCTGGGGCCAACGTCCTGACTTTC
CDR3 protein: CATSDSAQGARSGANVLTF

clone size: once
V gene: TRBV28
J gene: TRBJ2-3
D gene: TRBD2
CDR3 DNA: TGTGCCAGCGGCTGGGCTAGCGGGAGCACAGATACGCAGTATTTT
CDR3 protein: CASGWASGSTDTQYF

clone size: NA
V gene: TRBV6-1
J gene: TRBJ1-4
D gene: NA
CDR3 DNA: TGTGCCAGCAGTGAAGGGGGGGTTCGGGAAAAACTGTTTTTT
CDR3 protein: CASSEGGVREKLFF

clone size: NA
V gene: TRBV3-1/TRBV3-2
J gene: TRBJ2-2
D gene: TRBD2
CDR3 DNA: TGTGCCAGCAGCCAAGGTCTAGCGGGAGGAGTAAACACCGGGGAGCTGTTTTTT
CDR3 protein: CASSQGLAGGVNTGELFF

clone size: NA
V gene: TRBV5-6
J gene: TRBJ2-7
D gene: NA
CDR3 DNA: TGTGCCAGCAGCTCCGAGGGTCGGGGTTTAAGTTACGAGCAGTACTTC
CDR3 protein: CASSSEGRGLSYEQYF

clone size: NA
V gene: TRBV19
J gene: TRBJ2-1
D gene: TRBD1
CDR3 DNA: TGTGCCAGTAGTACCCGGACAGGGGGGGAGGACAATGAGCAGTTCTTC
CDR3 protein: CASSTRTGGEDNEQFF

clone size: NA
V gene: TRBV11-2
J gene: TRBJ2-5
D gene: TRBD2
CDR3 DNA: TGTGCCAGCAGTAGCACACCCCCAGGGCTAGCGGGTGTTGAGACCCAGTACTTC
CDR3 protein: CASSSTPPGLAGVETQYF

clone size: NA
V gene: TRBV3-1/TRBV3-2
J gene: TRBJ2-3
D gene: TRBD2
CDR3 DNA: TGTGCCAGCAGCCAACGGGGGGACGACACAGATACGCAGTATTTT
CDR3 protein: CASSQRGDDTDTQYF

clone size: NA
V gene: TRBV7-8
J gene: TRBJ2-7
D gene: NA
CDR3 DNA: TGTGCCAGCAGCTTAGAGAGAGATTACGAGCAGTACTTC
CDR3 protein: CASSLERDYEQYF

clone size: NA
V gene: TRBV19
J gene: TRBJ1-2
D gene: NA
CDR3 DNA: TGTGCCAGTAGGGACCCCGGGACGACGGTGGGGTATGGCTACACCTTC
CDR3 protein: CASRDPGTTVGYGYTF

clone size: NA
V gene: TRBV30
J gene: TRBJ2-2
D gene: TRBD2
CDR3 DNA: TGTGCCTGGAGTGTAAGGGGGGGACTAGCGGTAGGCGAGGGGGAGCTGTTTTTT
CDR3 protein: CAWSVRGGLAVGEGELFF

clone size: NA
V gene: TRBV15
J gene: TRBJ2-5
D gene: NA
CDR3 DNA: TGTGCCACCAGCAGAGTTGCGGGAAACCAAGAGACCCAGTACTTC
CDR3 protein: CATSRVAGNQETQYF

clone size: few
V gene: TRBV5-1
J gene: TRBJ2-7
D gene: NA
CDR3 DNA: TGCGCCAGCAGCTCCGGGGGCCTGGGACCCTCCTACGAGCAGTACTTC
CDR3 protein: CASSSGGLGPSYEQYF

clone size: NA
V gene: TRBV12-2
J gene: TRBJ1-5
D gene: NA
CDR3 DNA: TGTGCAAGTCGCCGCGCAGGGCCCAATCAGCCCCAGCATTTT
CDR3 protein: CASRRAGPNQPQHF

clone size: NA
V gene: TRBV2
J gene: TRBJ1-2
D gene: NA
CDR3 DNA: TGTGCCAGCAGCTTGGCAGGGGTTGGCTACACCTTC
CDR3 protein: CASSLAGVGYTF

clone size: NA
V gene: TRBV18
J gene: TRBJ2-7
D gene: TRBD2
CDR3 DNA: TGTGCCAGCTCAGGGACTAGCGGGGCCTACGAGCAGTACTTC
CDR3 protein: CASSGTSGAYEQYF

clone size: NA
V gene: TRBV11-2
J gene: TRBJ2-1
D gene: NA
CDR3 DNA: TGTGCCAGCAGCTTAAGAGAAGACAATGAGCAGTTCTTC
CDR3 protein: CASSLREDNEQFF

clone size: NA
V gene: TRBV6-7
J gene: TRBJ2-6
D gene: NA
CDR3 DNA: TGTGCCAGCAGTTACACGGGTCACTCTGGGGCCAACGTCCTGACTTTC
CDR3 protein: CASSYTGHSGANVLTF

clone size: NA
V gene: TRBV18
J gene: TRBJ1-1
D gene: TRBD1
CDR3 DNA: TGTGCCAGCTCACTAGACAGGGGGGCGTCGACTGAAGCTTTCTTT
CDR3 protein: CASSLDRGASTEAFF

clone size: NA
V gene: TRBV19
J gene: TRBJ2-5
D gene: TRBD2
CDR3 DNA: TGTGCCAGTAGTATAGAAAGGGGCGGGAGTCAAGAGACCCAGTACTTC
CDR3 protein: CASSIERGGSQETQYF

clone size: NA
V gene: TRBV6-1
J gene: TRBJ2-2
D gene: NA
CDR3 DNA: TGTGCCAGCAGTGAAGCGCGAAGGGGGAACACCGGGGAGCTGTTTTTT
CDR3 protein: CASSEARRGNTGELFF

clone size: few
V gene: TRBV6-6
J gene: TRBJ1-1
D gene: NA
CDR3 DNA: TGTGCCAGCAGTATCGGGGTTGGAGCTTTCTTT
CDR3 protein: CASSIGVGAFF

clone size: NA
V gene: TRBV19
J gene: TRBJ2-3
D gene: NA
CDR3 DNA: TGTGCCAGTAGTTCCCGGACAAGTCTCGCAGATACGCAGTATTTT
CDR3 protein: CASSSRTSLADTQYF

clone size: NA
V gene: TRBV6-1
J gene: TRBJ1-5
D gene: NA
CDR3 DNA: TGTGCCAGCAGTGAAGCATGGGGTAGGGTTCAGCCCCAGCATTTT
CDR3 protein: CASSEAWGRVQPQHF

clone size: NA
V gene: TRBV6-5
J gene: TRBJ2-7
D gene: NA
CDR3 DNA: TGTGCCAGCAGTTACTCGGGTACCGGGGGGCCCTACGAGCAGTACTTC
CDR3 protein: CASSYSGTGGPYEQYF

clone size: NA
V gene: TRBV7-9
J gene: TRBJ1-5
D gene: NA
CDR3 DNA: TGTGCCAGCAGCTGGGGAGTAGTGGGCAGGGACAATCAGCCCCAGCATTTT
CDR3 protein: CASSWGVVGRDNQPQHF

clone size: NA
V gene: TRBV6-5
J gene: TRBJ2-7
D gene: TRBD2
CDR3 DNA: TGTGCCAGCAGTTATCAGCGGGAGTCTTACGAGCAGTACTTC
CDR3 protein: CASSYQRESYEQYF

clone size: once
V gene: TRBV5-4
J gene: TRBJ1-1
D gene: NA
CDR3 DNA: TGTGCCAGCAGCTTGGCCTCGGGCTCCGGCGGCACTGAAGCTTTCTTT
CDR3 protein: CASSLASGSGGTEAFF

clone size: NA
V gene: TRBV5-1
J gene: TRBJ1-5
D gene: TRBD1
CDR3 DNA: TGCGCCAGCAGCCGGACAGGGGTCGGTCAGCCCCAGCATTTT
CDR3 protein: CASSRTGVGQPQHF

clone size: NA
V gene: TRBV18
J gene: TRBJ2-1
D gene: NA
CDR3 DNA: TGTGCCAGCACCGCCTCACAGGGTACGAACAATGAGCAGTTCTTC
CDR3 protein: CASTASQGTNNEQFF

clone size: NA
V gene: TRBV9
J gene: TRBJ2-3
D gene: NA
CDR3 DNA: TGTGCCAGCAGCGAGCGCAAGGGGTCGGGAGATACGCAGTATTTT
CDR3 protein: CASSERKGSGDTQYF

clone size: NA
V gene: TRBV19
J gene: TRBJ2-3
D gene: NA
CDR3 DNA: TGTGCCAGTAGTAGTGACAGCCCCATTTTCGATACGCAGTATTTT
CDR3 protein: CASSSDSPIFDTQYF

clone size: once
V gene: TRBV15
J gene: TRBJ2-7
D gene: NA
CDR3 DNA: TGTGCCACCAGCAGATCCCGGGAGCCCTACGAGCAGTACTTC
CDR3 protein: CATSRSREPYEQYF

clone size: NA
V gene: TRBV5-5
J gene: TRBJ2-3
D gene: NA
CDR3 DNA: TGTGCCAGCAGCTTTAGAACATCAGATACGCAGTATTTT
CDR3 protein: CASSFRTSDTQYF

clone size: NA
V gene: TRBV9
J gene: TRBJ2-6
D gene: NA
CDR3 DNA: TGTGCCAGCAGCGTAGACGGATCTGGGGCCAACGTCCTGACTTTC
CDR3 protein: CASSVDGSGANVLTF

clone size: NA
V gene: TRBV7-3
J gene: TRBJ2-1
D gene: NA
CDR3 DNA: TGTGCCAGCAGTGGGCCCGCAGCCTACAATGAGCAGTTCTTC
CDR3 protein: CASSGPAAYNEQFF

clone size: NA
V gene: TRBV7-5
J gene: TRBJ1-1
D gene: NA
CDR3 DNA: TGTCCTAGGACGAGTGGGGGCGAGGGAAAGAACACTGAAGCTTTCTTT
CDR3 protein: CPRTSGGEGKNTEAFF

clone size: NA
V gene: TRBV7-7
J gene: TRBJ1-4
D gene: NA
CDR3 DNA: TGTGCCAGTGCCGCTGGAGGAGAGAGTGAAAAACTGTTTTTT
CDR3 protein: CASAAGGESEKLFF

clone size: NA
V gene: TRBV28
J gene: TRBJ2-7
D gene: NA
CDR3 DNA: TGTGCCAGCAGTGACATGACACCTTTCTACGAGCAGTACTTC
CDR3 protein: CASSDMTPFYEQYF

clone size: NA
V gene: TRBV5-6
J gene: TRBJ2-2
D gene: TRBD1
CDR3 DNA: TGTGCCAGCAGCTTGTACGGCAGGGGGACCGGGGAGCTGTTTTTT
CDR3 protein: CASSLYGRGTGELFF

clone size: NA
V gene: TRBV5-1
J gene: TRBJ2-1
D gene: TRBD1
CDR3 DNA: TGCGCCAGCAGCCGGGGGACAGGGCTGGCAAATGAGCAGTTCTTC
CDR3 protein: CASSRGTGLANEQFF

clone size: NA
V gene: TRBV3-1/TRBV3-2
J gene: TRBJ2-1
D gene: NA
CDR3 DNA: TGTGCCAGCACCGTAGGTCCCTCCTACAATGAGCAGTTCTTC
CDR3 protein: CASTVGPSYNEQFF

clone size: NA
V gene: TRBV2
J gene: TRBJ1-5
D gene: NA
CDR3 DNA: TGTGCCAGCAGGCCGGGGGGAGGAAGCAATCAGCCCCAGCATTTT
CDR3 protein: CASRPGGGSNQPQHF

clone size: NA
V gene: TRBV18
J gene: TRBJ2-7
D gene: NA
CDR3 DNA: TGTGCCAGCTCACCACTCGGCAGCTACTCAACCTACGAGCAGTACTTC
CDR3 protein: CASSPLGSYSTYEQYF

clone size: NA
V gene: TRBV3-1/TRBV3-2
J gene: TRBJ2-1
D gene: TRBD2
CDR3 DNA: TGTGCCAGCAGCCTTCTAGCGGGCCACTCCAATGAGCAGTTCTTC
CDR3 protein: CASSLLAGHSNEQFF

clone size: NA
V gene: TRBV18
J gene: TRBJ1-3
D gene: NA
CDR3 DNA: TGTGCCAGCTCATCCTTAGACAAGTCTGGAAACACCATATATTTT
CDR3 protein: CASSSLDKSGNTIYF

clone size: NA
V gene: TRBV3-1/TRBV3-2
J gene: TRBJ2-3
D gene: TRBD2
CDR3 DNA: TGTGCCAGCAGCCAAGACCCCCGGACTAGCGGGAGCTTTGTGACAGATACGCAGTATTTT
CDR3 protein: CASSQDPRTSGSFVTDTQYF

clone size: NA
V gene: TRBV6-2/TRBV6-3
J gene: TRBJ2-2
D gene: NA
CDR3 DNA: TGTGCCAGCAGCACAGGGTCGAACACCGGGGAGCTGTTTTTT
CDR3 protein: CASSTGSNTGELFF

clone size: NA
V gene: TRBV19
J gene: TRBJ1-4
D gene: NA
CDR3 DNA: TGTGCCAGTAGCAGGGCGGCAACTAATGAAAAACTGTTTTTT
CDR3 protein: CASSRAATNEKLFF